This T cell receptor beta chain emerged from a study of T cell changes during pregnancy in multiple sclerosis. This CDR3 is 18 amino acids long. The germline V gene encodes CDR1 MNHEY and CDR2 SMNVEV (reference sequence). After removal of 7 bases from V and 10 bases from J, the junction contained 20 bases not matched to a gene. Only in-frame clones appear in the TCRdb table, and some are missing; sequencing was by immunoSEQ multiplex PCR. The table has some 47,000 clones, roughly 91% seen once; the top ten hold 5.9%. Sequencing used CD8+ T cells from peripheral blood mononuclear cells, obtained after pregnancy. The receptor's source is a female donor in good health, enrolled as a control in a pregnancy study. The rearrangement joins TRBV27 to TRBJ1-6, with 9 bases matching TRBD1. The CDR3 is CASKRSGTGFSFGSPLHF. The CDR3 DNA is TGTGCCAGCAAGAGGTCCGGGACAGGGTTCTCTTTTGGATCACCCCTCCACTTT.